This T cell receptor (beta chain) was documented in a study of cytomegalovirus exposure and HLA in healthy donors. As concerns this clone: Its antigen is as yet unknown.

PCR was performed using 60 Vbeta and 13 Jbeta primers. The authors' processing: In a later analysis, of 80 million or so unique beta chains, approximately 10 million appeared in at least two donors. Data came from immunoSEQ multiplex PCR; TCRdb stores just in-frame clones and leaves some out. V, J and clone size derive from that table, while D and trimming were established from the DNA sequence. The data contain around 180,000 clones, 82% of them singletons. The V gene's germline CDR1 is LNHNV and CDR2 YYDKDF (reference sequence). The CDR3 is 12 residues long. Trimming pared 6 bases from V and 2 bases from J, leaving 7 bases between. Study-wide points: A later analysis linked 15,000 to 20,000 TCR beta sequences to HLA alleles at 0.05 false discovery rate.

The specimen was PBMCs. This sequence originates from a woman aged 45 to 65 in good health and CMV-seronegative. The chain recombines TRBV15 with TRBJ2-5, with TRBD2 as a possible D gene (5 bases). CDR3 residues: CATRGGQETQYF. The CDR3 DNA follows: TGTGCCACCAGGGGCGGGCAAGAGACCCAGTACTTC.